This TCR beta chain was recorded in a study of T-cell reconstitution after alpha-beta-depleted transplantation in children. In this sample, this clonotype turned up a few times. Its antigen is not identified. V trimming: 5 bases; J trimming: 0 bases; junction bases outside the gene matches: 6. Per the germline V gene, CDR1 is ENHRY and CDR2 is SYGVKD. The length of the CDR3 is 16 residues. Molecular barcoding with unique molecular identifiers was used for the TCRbeta library. Using its own MiXCR run on the PCR reads, TCRdb lists one record per CDR3 protein. The data contain fewer than 700,000 distinct CDR3 sequences, 20% to 25% of them singletons. Whole-study results and caveats: Newly produced T cells mostly accounted for T-cell counts and diversity one year post-transplant. Expanded graft clones numbering several hundred reportedly gave rise to alpha-beta T cells about two months after transplant.

The input for sequencing was PBMCs, mostly from graft donor cells, taken 360 days after TCRalphabeta/CD19-depleted stem cell transplant. The chain employs TRBV10-3 and TRBJ2-3; the match to TRBD2 covers 9 bases. This receptor was obtained from a boy younger than two who had a stem cell transplant for acute myeloid leukemia, so the T cells may come from the graft donor. The CDR3 bases are TGTGCCATCAGTCCGACTAGCGGCCCTAGCACAGATACGCAGTATTTT. It yields the protein CAISPTSGPSTDTQYF.